This T cell receptor beta chain emerged from a study of blood T cell repertoires in COVID-19. Study as a whole: Acute and convalescent COVID-19 samples came from the United States, Italy and Spain.

In the authors' workflow: Amplifying reference gene primers gave estimates of nucleated cell counts. Some clones are missing from TCRdb's copy, which holds only in-frame ones; the method was immunoSEQ multiplex PCR. The V and J calls and the clone size are those of that table, but D and trimming were determined from the DNA. Found here are just over 80,000 clones, around 86% of them singletons; the top ten hold roughly 40%. Germline assignment: CDR1 SGHKS and CDR2 YYEKEE (reference sequence). Trimming took off 0 bases at V and 4 bases at J, with 5 bases between the two ends. The CDR3 loop spans 13 amino acids. Many counts were recorded for this clone.

The J gene is TRBJ1-5, the V gene TRBV5-5; D not resolved. The receptor was isolated from a man older than 75 with acute or convalescent COVID-19. Sequences were obtained from peripheral blood. The CDR3 region is CASSLGENQPQHF. The DNA for the CDR3 is TGTGCCAGCAGCTTGGGCGAGAATCAGCCCCAGCATTTT.